This TCR beta chain was recorded in a study of prognosis after radiotherapy for stage I lung cancer. The germline V gene encodes CDR1 SGHTA and CDR2 FQGNSA. The CDR3 runs to 14 residues. Trimming took off 4 bases at V and 4 bases at J, with 13 bases between the two ends. Two-round multiplex PCR, the amplification method, yielded TCR beta CDR3 from genomic DNA. The first round of PCR was done with primers that matched each TRBV and TRBJ gene. Using its own MiXCR run on the multiplex PCR reads, TCRdb lists one record per CDR3 protein. The repertoire holds fewer than 40,000 distinct CDR3 sequences, with around 30% as singletons.

The TCR originated in a donor over 45 with non-small cell lung cancer. The chain combines TRBV7-2 with TRBJ2-5, with unresolved D. The input for sequencing was PBMCs, taken before or after stereotactic body radiation therapy (not recorded which). CDR3 DNA: TGTGCCAGCAGCTCCGGTGGGGTGGGAGAGACCCAGTACTTC. Protein: CASSSGGVGETQYF. The full variable domain, completed using reference TRBV7-2 and TRBJ2-5, is GAGVSQSPSNKVTEKGKDVELRCDPISGHTALYWYRQSLGQGLEFLIYFQGNSAPDKSGLPSDRFSAERTGGSVSTLTIQRTQQEDSAVYLCASSSGGVGETQYFGPGTRLLVL.